This T cell receptor (beta chain) appears in the sequencing data of a study of blood T cells in healthy people across ages. The CDR3 totals 12 residues. V gave up 11 bases and J gave up 2 bases, with 11 bases separating them. Per the germline V gene, CDR1 is SGHTA and CDR2 is FQGNSA. Together with a sample-barcoded 5' primer, a J-beta primer mix was included in a second PCR lasting about 6 to 11 cycles. TCRdb recomputed calls from the 5' RACE reads with MiXCR, one row per CDR3 protein. Among 1.8 million or so distinct CDR3 sequences listed, approximately 40% were seen once. Material for sequencing was blood. The origin of this receptor is a human donor in good health. This sequence joins TRBV7-2 and TRBJ2-3; tentatively, D is TRBD2 (6 bases). Here the CDR3 reads CAGGGDTDTQYF. For the CDR3, the DNA is TGTGCCGGCGGCGGGGACACAGATACGCAGTATTTT. The full variable domain, rest sourced from reference TRBV7-2 and TRBJ2-3, is GAGVSQSPSNKVTEKGKDVELRCDPISGHTALYWYRQSLGQGLEFLIYFQGNSAPDKSGLPSDRFSAERTGGSVSTLTIQRTQQEDSAVYLCAGGGDTDTQYFGPGTRLTVL.